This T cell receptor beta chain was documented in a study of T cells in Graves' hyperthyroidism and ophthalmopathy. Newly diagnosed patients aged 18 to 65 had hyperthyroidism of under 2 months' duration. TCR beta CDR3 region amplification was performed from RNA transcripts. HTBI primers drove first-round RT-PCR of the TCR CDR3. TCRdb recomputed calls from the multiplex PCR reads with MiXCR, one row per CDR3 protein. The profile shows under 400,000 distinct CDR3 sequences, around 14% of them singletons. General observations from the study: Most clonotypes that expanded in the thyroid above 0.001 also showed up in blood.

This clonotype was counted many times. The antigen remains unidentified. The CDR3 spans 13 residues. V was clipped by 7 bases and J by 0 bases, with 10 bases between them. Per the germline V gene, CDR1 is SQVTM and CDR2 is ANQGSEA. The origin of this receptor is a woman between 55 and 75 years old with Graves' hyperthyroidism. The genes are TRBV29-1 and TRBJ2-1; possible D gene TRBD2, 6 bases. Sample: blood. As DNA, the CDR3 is TGCAGCGCCTCGCGGGGCTCCTACAATGAGCAGTTCTTC. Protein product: CSASRGSYNEQFF.